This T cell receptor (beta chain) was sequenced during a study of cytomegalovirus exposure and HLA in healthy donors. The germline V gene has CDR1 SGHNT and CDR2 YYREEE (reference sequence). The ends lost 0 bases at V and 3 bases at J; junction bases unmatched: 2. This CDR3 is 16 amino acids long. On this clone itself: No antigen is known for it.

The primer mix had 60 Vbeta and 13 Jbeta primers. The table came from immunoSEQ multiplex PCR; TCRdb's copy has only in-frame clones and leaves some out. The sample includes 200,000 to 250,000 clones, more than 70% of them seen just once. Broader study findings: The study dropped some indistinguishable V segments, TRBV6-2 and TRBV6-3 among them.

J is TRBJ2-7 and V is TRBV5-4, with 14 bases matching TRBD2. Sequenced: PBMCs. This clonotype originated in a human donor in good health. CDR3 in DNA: TGTGCCAGCAGCTTGGGGGGACTAGCGGGAGTCTACGAGCAGTACTTC. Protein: CASSLGGLAGVYEQYF.